This T cell receptor beta chain originates from a study of blood T cell repertoires in COVID-19. Turning to the study itself: COVID-19 samples from acute and convalescent phases originated in the United States, Italy and Spain.

Germline values: CDR1 MNHEY, CDR2 SVGAGI. Trimming left V 5 bases short and J 1 base short, with 8 bases between. CDR3 length equals 13 residues. Per the authors' pipeline: Estimates of nucleated cell counts were drawn from the amplification of reference gene primers. Sequencing was performed with immunoSEQ multiplex PCR; in TCRdb, only in-frame clones are kept and a portion is missing. V and J calls and clone size come straight from that table; D and trimming were deduced from the DNA. The sample holds under 350,000 clones, 80% to 90% seen once. Living in about two dozen US areas, the participants were between roughly 18 and 95 years of age. As for this clone: The sample carries other DNA sequences with the same CDR3.

V is TRBV6-5 and J is TRBJ1-1, with D perhaps matching TRBD1 (5 bases). The sample comprised PBMCs or T cells enriched from blood (not recorded which). This TCR was recovered from a woman in her thirties or forties with acute COVID-19. The DNA of the CDR3 is TGTGCCAGCAGTACAGGCAAGAACACTGAAGCTTTCTTT. Translated: CASSTGKNTEAFF.